Presented here are 18 T cell receptor beta chains from one specimen sequenced in a study of monozygotic twins with inflammatory bowel disease. Each CDR3 protein gets one entry in TCRdb, which reprocessed the 5' RACE reads and gives no DNA. The table for this sample gives roughly 320,000 distinct CDR3 sequences. The sample taken for sequencing was blood. Source of these receptors: a human donor with ulcerative colitis or Crohn's disease, or a healthy co-twin of an affected twin (not recorded which).

This chain links TRBV7-3 with TRBJ2-1; TCRdb reports TRBD2, a call that lacks DNA to check it against. CDR1 and CDR2 (germline): SGHTA, FQGTGA. The CDR3 is made up of 17 amino acids. CDR3 residues: CASSQGLAGGVLSEQFF.

The CDR3 here is CASSPRTGGNEKLFF. The chain links TRBV14 to TRBJ1-4; TCRdb's D call, TRBD1, is unchecked because there is no DNA. This CDR3 spans 15 amino acids. Germline CDR1 and CDR2: SGHDN and FVKESK. Together with reference TRBV14 and TRBJ1-4, the CDR3 gives the full variable domain: EAGVTQFPSHSVIEKGQTVTLRCDPISGHDNLYWYRRVMGKEIKFLLHFVKESKQDESGMPNNRFLAERTGGTYSTLKVQPAELEDSGVYFCASSPRTGGNEKLFFGSGTQLSVL.

The chain joins TRBV10-3 to TRBJ2-3; with no DNA, the TCRdb D assignment of TRBD2 cannot be verified. This CDR3 has 17 residues. Germline V gene lookup returns CDR1 ENHRY and CDR2 SYGVKD. The CDR3 is CAISAASGRAGTDTQYF.

J is TRBJ1-5 and V is TRBV29-1; TCRdb selects TRBD1, and the lack of DNA leaves this call unchecked. The CDR3 runs to 14 residues. Germline lookup yields CDR1 SQVTM and CDR2 ANQGSEA. The CDR3: CSVIIDRYNQPQHF.

The chain employs TRBV6-2 or TRBV6-3 and TRBJ2-3; no DNA is available, so the TRBD2 call from TCRdb remains unchecked. Looked up from germline, CDR1 is MNHEY and CDR2 is SVGEGT. CDR3 length: 15 amino acids. This CDR3 is CASSYGAGGVDTQYF.

The rearrangement uses TRBV7-2 and TRBJ2-7. CDR1 is SGHTA, CDR2 FQGNSA, per germline. The CDR3 loop spans 13 amino acids. CDR3 in amino acids: CASSLVSNYEQYF.

The rearrangement uses TRBV7-2 and TRBJ1-2; TCRdb designates TRBD1, a call that cannot be tested without DNA. CDR3 size: 14 residues. In germline, CDR1 is SGHTA, CDR2 FQGNSA. The CDR3 reads CASSVQGELYGYTF.

The chain uses TRBV9 and TRBJ2-1; absent DNA, TCRdb's TRBD1 call cannot be checked. The CDR3 has 15 amino acids. The V gene's germline CDR1 is SGDLS and CDR2 YYNGEE. The CDR3 reads CASSVSPTGYNEQFF.

The chain uses TRBV30 and TRBJ1-1; TCRdb outputs TRBD1, but without DNA this stays unchecked. Germline V lookup: CDR1 GTSNPN, CDR2 SVGIG (reference sequence). The CDR3 is 11 amino acids. This CDR3 reads CAGGGTRKAFF.

V is TRBV12-3 or TRBV12-4 and J is TRBJ1-2; absent DNA, TCRdb's TRBD1 call cannot be checked. This CDR3 is 15 amino acids long. CDR3 amino acids: CASSSVGQGSYGYTF.

The rearrangement links TRBV19 to TRBJ2-3; TCRdb indicates TRBD2, and absent DNA this call remains unverified. The CDR3 runs to 14 residues. Germline V gene sequence: CDR1 LNHDA, CDR2 SQIVND (reference sequence). The chain's CDR3 is CASSIGTRGDTQYF.

V gene TRBV5-1 combines with J gene TRBJ1-2; TCRdb lists TRBD1, though no DNA is available to test this call. Germline loops: CDR1 SGHRS, CDR2 YFSETQ. CDR3 length: 13 residues. The CDR3 spells CASSLGGDLGYTF.

The chain couples TRBV12-3 or TRBV12-4 to TRBJ2-5; TCRdb's D gene call, TRBD1, goes unchecked for lack of DNA. The CDR3 consists of 15 residues. This chain's CDR3 is CASTGGQGRGETQYF.

The CDR3 loop reads CASSLPPGQGAADIQYF. The chain uses TRBV5-5 and TRBJ2-4; the TCRdb D gene call, TRBD1, has no DNA to confirm it. CDR3 length: 17 amino acids. CDR1 is SGHKS and CDR2 is YYEKEE in the germline V gene (reference sequence).

The chain links TRBV27 to TRBJ1-2; TCRdb proposes TRBD1, but this gene call is untestable without DNA. The CDR3 has 14 amino acids. CDR1 MNHEY and CDR2 SMNVEV come from the germline V gene (reference sequence). The CDR3 sequence is CASSLSQDTYGYTF.

The chain links TRBV12-3 or TRBV12-4 to TRBJ1-1; TCRdb's D call, TRBD1, is unchecked because there is no DNA. The CDR3 spans 15 residues. CDR3 residues: CASSLRDRMNTEAFF.

V and J are TRBV11-2 and TRBJ1-4; the TCRdb call, TRBD1, lacks DNA for checking. Per the germline V gene, CDR1 is SGHAT and CDR2 is FQNNGV. This CDR3 is 16 amino acids long. The CDR3 region is CASSLDPGTGPEKLFF.

This sequence joins TRBV12-3 or TRBV12-4 and TRBJ1-5; with no DNA, the TCRdb D assignment of TRBD1 cannot be verified. This CDR3 is built from 13 residues. This CDR3 is CASSTQTVPPQHF.